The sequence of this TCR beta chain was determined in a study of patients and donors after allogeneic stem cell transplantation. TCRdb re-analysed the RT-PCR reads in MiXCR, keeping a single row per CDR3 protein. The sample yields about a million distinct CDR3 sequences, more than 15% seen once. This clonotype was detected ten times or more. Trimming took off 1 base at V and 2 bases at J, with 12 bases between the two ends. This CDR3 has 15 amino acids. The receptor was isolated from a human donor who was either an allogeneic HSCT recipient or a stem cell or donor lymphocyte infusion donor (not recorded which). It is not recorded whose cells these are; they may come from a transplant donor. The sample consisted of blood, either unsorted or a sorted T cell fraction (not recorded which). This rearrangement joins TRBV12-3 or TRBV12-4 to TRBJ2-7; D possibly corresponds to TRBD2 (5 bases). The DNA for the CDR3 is TGTGCCAGCAGTTTAGAGGCGGGTGGTGCCTACGAGCAGTACTTC. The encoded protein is CASSLEAGGAYEQYF.